Listed below are T cell receptor beta chains from one sample, sequenced in a study of T cells in Graves' hyperthyroidism and ophthalmopathy. TCRdb recomputed calls from the multiplex PCR reads with MiXCR, one row per CDR3 protein. The sample lists around 760,000 distinct CDR3 sequences, roughly a third occurring once. Sequenced sample: blood. Receptors originate from a woman between 40 and 55 years old with Graves' hyperthyroidism. Each CDR3 is given with its conserved first and last residue. Each record gives: CDR3 length, V gene, J gene, CDR3 protein.

>15|TRBV7-9|TRBJ1-3
CASSLGDYSGNTIYF
>18|TRBV19|TRBJ1-5
CASTTALGDRSNNQPQHF
>11|TRBV20-1|TRBJ2-1
CSAQLYNEQFF
>13|TRBV7-9|TRBJ2-5
CASREGQKETQYF
>13|TRBV10-1|TRBJ1-5
CASSGAGNQPQHF
>14|TRBV25-1|TRBJ1-3
CASGTSRSGNTIYF
>13|TRBV20-1|TRBJ1-3
CSASKGKADTIYF
>16|TRBV12-3/TRBV12-4|TRBJ2-5
CASSLGTVGRQETQYF
>16|TRBV5-1|TRBJ2-7
CASSPDGGGSSYEQYF
>14|TRBV5-1|TRBJ2-7
CASSFSGAAYEQYF
>14|TRBV2|TRBJ1-5
CASTPTDSNQPQHF
>15|TRBV10-3|TRBJ2-6
CAISESLAGAYVLTF
>13|TRBV5-5|TRBJ2-7
CASSLGSSYKQYF
>15|TRBV7-8|TRBJ2-7
CASSLLQGRKYGQYF
>14|TRBV20-1|TRBJ2-5
CSARGGSAGETQYF